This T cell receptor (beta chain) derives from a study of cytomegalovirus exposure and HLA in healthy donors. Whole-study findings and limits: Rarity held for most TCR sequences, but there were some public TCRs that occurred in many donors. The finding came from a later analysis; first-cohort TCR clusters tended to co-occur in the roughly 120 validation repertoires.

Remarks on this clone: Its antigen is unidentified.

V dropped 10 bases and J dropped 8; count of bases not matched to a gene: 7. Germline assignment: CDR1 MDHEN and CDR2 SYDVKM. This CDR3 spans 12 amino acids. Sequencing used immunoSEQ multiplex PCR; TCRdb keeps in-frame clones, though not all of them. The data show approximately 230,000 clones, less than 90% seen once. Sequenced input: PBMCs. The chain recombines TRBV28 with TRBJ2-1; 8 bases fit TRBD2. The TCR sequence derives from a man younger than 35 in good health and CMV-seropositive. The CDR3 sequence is CATRAGVYEQFF. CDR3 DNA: TGTGCCACTCGAGCGGGAGTCTATGAGCAGTTCTTC.